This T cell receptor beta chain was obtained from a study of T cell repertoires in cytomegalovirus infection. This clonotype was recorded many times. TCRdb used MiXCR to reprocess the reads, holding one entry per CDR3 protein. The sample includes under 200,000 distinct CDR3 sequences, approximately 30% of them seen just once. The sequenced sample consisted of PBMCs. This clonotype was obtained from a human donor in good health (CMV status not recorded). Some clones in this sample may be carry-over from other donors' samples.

CDR3 DNA sequence: TGTGCCAGCAGCTTAGCGGGTGGGACATGGGGTGAAGCTTTCTTT. It codes for CASSLAGGTWGEAFF. V is TRBV7-2 and J is TRBJ1-1; a weak D match, TRBD1 (6 bases). CDR3 size: 15 residues. Germline V gene data show CDR1 as SGHTA and CDR2 as FQGNSA. V lost 0 bases, J lost 7 bases, and 15 bases lay in between.